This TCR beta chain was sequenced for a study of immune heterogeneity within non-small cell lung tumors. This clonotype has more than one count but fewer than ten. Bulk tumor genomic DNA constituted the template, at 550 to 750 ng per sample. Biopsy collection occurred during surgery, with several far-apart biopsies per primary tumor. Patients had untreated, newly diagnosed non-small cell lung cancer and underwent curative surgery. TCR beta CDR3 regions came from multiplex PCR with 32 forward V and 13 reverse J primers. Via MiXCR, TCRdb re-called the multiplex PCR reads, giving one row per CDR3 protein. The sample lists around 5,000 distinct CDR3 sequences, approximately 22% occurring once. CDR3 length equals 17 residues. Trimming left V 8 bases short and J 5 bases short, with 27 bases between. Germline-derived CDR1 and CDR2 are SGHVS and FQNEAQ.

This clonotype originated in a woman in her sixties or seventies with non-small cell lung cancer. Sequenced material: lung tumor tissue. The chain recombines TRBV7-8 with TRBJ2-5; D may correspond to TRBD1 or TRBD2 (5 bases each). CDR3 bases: TGTGCCAGCGGGTTTGCGGGTAATGGGGCTCCTAGGGAGACCCAGTACTTC. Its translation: CASGFAGNGAPRETQYF.